This is a list of T cell receptor beta chains from one sample in a study of CD8+ T cells in alopecia areata. Produced via immunoSEQ multiplex PCR; TCRdb's table is partial and in-frame only. In the table there are approximately 210,000 clones, more than 50% of which are singletons. The specimen comprised CD4+ T cells sorted from blood, sampled at week 24, from a patient treated with tofacitinib. Receptor source: a human donor with alopecia areata. The CDR3 runs from the conserved cysteine through the conserved F or W. The D gene is left open where the match is weak. Expanded clones are given a class, and other clones once, few, many or no size at all.

abundance | j_gene | d_gene | v_gene | CDR3nt | CDR3aa
- | TRBJ2-3 | TRBD1 | TRBV29-1 | TGCAGCGGACGATTCACAGGGGGCTCAGATACGCAGTATTTT | CSGRFTGGSDTQYF
- | TRBJ1-1 | TRBD1 | TRBV29-1 | TGCAGCGTTGAAGGGGTATGGGACAGGGGACCTGAAGCTTTCTTT | CSVEGVWDRGPEAFF
- | TRBJ1-5 | - | TRBV5-1 | TGCGCCAGCAGCTTGTTTATCGTAAGCTCTAATCAGCCCCAGCATTTT | CASSLFIVSSNQPQHF
- | TRBJ2-3 | - | TRBV2 | TGTGCCAGCAGGAGGGAGGGGGGGCGAGATACGCAGTATTTT | CASRREGGRDTQYF
- | TRBJ2-1 | - | TRBV23-1 | TGCGCCAGCAGTCAATGGCAGGGGCATTCCTACAATGAGCAGTTCTTC | CASSQWQGHSYNEQFF
- | TRBJ2-2 | - | TRBV5-1 | TGCGCCAGCAGCTCCCCCGGGGAGCTGTTTTTT | CASSSPGELFF
once | TRBJ2-5 | - | TRBV29-1 | TGCAGCGTTGAACCCGGGGAGACCCAGTACTTC | CSVEPGETQYF
- | TRBJ2-2 | - | TRBV4-3 | TGCGCCAGCAGTGTCACGGGGGCCGGGGAGCTGTTTTTT | CASSVTGAGELFF
- | TRBJ2-1 | TRBD2 | TRBV7-9 | TGTGCCAGCAGACGTGGACTAGCGGGGTCTGAGCAGTTCTTC | CASRRGLAGSEQFF
- | TRBJ1-5 | TRBD1 | TRBV5-6 | TGTGCCAGCAGCTCGACAGGGGGCAATCAGCCCCAGCATTTT | CASSSTGGNQPQHF
- | TRBJ1-2 | - | TRBV14 | TGTGCCAGCAGCCCAGGAAGGGGAGAGATCTATGGCTACACCTTC | CASSPGRGEIYGYTF
- | TRBJ1-2 | - | TRBV9 | TGTGCCAGCAGCCCCTCCGGGACGGACTATGGCTACACCTTC | CASSPSGTDYGYTF
- | TRBJ1-2 | - | TRBV5-6 | TGTGCCAGCAGCTTGGGGACGGAATATGGCTACACCTTC | CASSLGTEYGYTF
- | TRBJ1-1 | - | TRBV6-5 | TGTGCCAGCAGTAGCAGAGGGGTCCTGAACACTGAAGCTTTCTTT | CASSSRGVLNTEAFF
- | TRBJ2-3 | - | TRBV7-9 | TGTGCCAGCAGCTTAGCGTCCGGGACCCTTACGCAGTATTTT | CASSLASGTLTQYF
- | TRBJ1-1 | - | TRBV7-9 | TGTGCCAGCAGCACCCGAGAGGCGGCTCGGACTGAAGCTTTCTTT | CASSTREAARTEAFF
- | TRBJ1-2 | TRBD1 | TRBV30 | TGTGCCTGCCCGACAGGGTACAATGGCTACACCTTC | CACPTGYNGYTF
- | TRBJ1-1 | - | TRBV5-1 | TGCGCCAGCAGCCCTTCTGGGGGGAACACTGAAGCTTTCTTT | CASSPSGGNTEAFF
- | TRBJ1-1 | - | TRBV7-2 | TGTGCCAGCAGCCCAGACACCGTCGAAGCTTTCTTT | CASSPDTVEAFF
- | TRBJ1-2 | - | TRBV6-1 | TGTGCCAGCAGTGAACAGGGGATCGATGGCTACACCTTC | CASSEQGIDGYTF
- | TRBJ1-5 | - | TRBV5-4 | TGTGCCAGCAGCTTACCAGGGGAAAATCAGCCCCAGCATTTT | CASSLPGENQPQHF
- | TRBJ1-1 | TRBD1 | TRBV29-1 | TGCAGCGTTGTTTCCGGGACAGGGGAGACAGCTTTCTTT | CSVVSGTGETAFF
- | TRBJ1-1 | - | TRBV5-1 | TGCGCCAGCAGCTTGGATGTGAACACTGAAGCTTTCTTT | CASSLDVNTEAFF
once | TRBJ1-5 | TRBD1 | TRBV29-1 | TGCAGCGTCGGACAGGGGGTGGATCAGCCCCAGCATTTT | CSVGQGVDQPQHF
- | TRBJ1-2 | TRBD1 | TRBV29-1 | TGCAGCGTATACAGGGGGCCCGGCTATGGCTACACCTTC | CSVYRGPGYGYTF
few | TRBJ2-1 | - | TRBV11-3 | TGTGCCAGCAGCTTAGTCGGACGTGTTGCATTATCGGAGCAGTTCTTC | CASSLVGRVALSEQFF
- | TRBJ2-4 | TRBD1 | TRBV29-1 | TGCAGCGCAACGTCCGGGACAGGGGAGTACATTCAGTACTTC | CSATSGTGEYIQYF
few | TRBJ1-3 | TRBD1 | TRBV29-1 | TGCAGCGTCGACAGGGGGCAAGTTGGAAACACCATATATTTT | CSVDRGQVGNTIYF
- | TRBJ1-1 | TRBD1 | TRBV9 | TGTGCCAGCAGCGAAGGGACAGGGGTGAAAGCTTTCTTT | CASSEGTGVKAFF
- | TRBJ1-2 | TRBD1 | TRBV7-8 | TGTGCCAGCTCCGCCGGGACAGGGGATAAGGGCTACACCTTC | CASSAGTGDKGYTF
few | TRBJ1-5 | - | TRBV7-2 | TGTGCCAGCAGCTCGGACAGTGGGATCAATCAGCCCCAGCATTTT | CASSSDSGINQPQHF
- | TRBJ2-7 | - | TRBV30 | TGTGCCTGGAGTGGATACACCCAGGGACAGCAGTACTTC | CAWSGYTQGQQYF
once | TRBJ1-1 | - | TRBV30 | TGTGCCTGGAGTGGGACAGCGAACACTGAAGCTTTCTTT | CAWSGTANTEAFF
few | TRBJ2-5 | - | TRBV10-2 | TGCGCCAGCAGTTCCTATTTGGGACACCCCAACCAAGAGACCCAGTACTTC | CASSSYLGHPNQETQYF